A single sample is the source of the 16 T cell receptor beta chains below, sequenced in a study of shared clonotypes between healthy human individuals. CD45RO-negative CD8 cells positively selected for CCR7 made up the naive population, which excluded terminally differentiated effector memory CD45RA+ cells. Profiled with immunoSEQ multiplex PCR; TCRdb holds only in-frame clones, not every one. The sample lists more than 2 million clones, about 95% seen once, with roughly 1% in the top ten. The sample taken for sequencing was naive CD8+ T cells sorted from blood. These receptors were obtained from a man in his late teens or twenties in good health.

The chain joins TRBV4-1 to TRBJ2-1; TRBD2 matches at 7 bases. Trimming cost V 6 bases and J 9 bases; bases outside gene matches: 2. Germline V CDR1 and CDR2: MGHRA, YSYEKL. This CDR3 has 11 amino acids. The CDR3 protein is CASRAGVEQFF. The CDR3 nucleotides read TGCGCCAGCAGGGCGGGGGTTGAGCAGTTCTTC.

As to this clone: Other nucleotide sequences in the sample specify the same CDR3. This chain joins TRBV9 and TRBJ2-7; D not certain. The CDR3 loop spans 15 amino acids. V was shortened by 0 bases and J by 0 bases, with 10 bases between the two germline ends. Germline V gives CDR1 SGDLS, CDR2 YYNGEE. In nucleotides, the CDR3 is TGTGCCAGCAGCGTAGGGGCAGGCCTCTCCTACGAGCAGTACTTC. It specifies CASSVGAGLSYEQYF.

To note about this clone: Within the sample, other DNA sequences also encode this same CDR3. The chain combines TRBV27 with TRBJ2-3; D could derive from TRBD1 or TRBD2 (5 bases each). The CDR3 spans 13 residues. Germline V lookup: CDR1 MNHEY, CDR2 SMNVEV (reference sequence). V dropped 8 bases and J dropped 1 base, with 10 bases sitting between them. The CDR3 here is CASRLGGTDTQYF. The CDR3 region has the DNA TGTGCCAGCCGCTTGGGGGGCACAGATACGCAGTATTTT.

This clone came up once. The V and J genes are TRBV2 and TRBJ2-5; TRBD2 matches 10 bases. V was pared by 1 base and J by 5 bases, with 4 bases of the junction left unmatched. Germline values: CDR1 SNHLY, CDR2 FYNNEI. The CDR3 sequence is 15 residues long. The CDR3 DNA sequence: TGTGCCAGCAGTGAAGGTCTAGCGGGGGACGAGACCCAGTACTTC. This translates into CASSEGLAGDETQYF.

This clone appeared once. This chain uses TRBV9 with TRBJ1-1; D may be TRBD1 (6 bases). Germline V CDR1 and CDR2: SGDLS, YYNGEE. The CDR3 has 12 residues. V was trimmed by 3 bases and J by 11 bases, leaving 14 bases between them. The CDR3 here is CASSGQGREAFF. The CDR3 DNA is TGTGCCAGCAGCGGGCAGGGGAGGGAGGCTTTCTTT.

The gene calls are TRBV5-4 and TRBJ2-3; either TRBD1 or TRBD2 may supply D (5 bases each). Germline CDR1 is SGHNT and CDR2 is YYREEE (reference sequence). The V end lost 3 bases, the J end lost 3 bases, and 20 bases lay between the germline ends. There are 17 residues in the CDR3. CDR3 nucleotide sequence: TGTGCCAGCAGCTATCGGGTCGGGGCCGGTGGGACAGATACGCAGTATTTT. Translated: CASSYRVGAGGTDTQYF.

The rearrangement links TRBV9 to TRBJ2-1; TRBD2 is a possible D gene (7 bases). V gave up 1 base and J gave up 10 bases, with 18 bases separating them. This CDR3 is built from 15 residues. Germline lookup yields CDR1 SGDLS and CDR2 YYNGEE. The CDR3 nucleotides read TGTGCCAGCAGCGTATGGGGAGGGACAATAGGAGAGCAGTTCTTC. It is translated as CASSVWGGTIGEQFF.

The V gene is TRBV29-1, the J gene TRBJ1-2, with 9 nucleotides matching TRBD1. Germline V gives CDR1 SQVTM, CDR2 ANQGSEA. V shed 6 bases, J shed 4 bases, and the junction held 6 bases outside the gene matches. CDR3 length equals 13 residues. This CDR3 is CSVVDRGGYGYTF. In DNA form, the CDR3 reads TGCAGCGTAGTGGACAGGGGCGGCTATGGCTACACCTTC. The whole variable domain, remainder taken from reference TRBV29-1 and TRBJ1-2, is SAVISQKPSRDICQRGTSLTIQCQVDSQVTMMFWYRQQPGQSLTLIATANQGSEATYESGFVIDKFPISRPNLTFSTLTVSNMSPEDSSIYLCSVVDRGGYGYTFGSGTRLTVV.

V gene TRBV5-1 combines with J gene TRBJ2-1, with 9 bases aligning to TRBD2. V shed 5 bases and J 8 bases; nucleotides not matched to a gene: 5. The CDR3 is made up of 13 amino acids. The germline V gene has CDR1 SGHRS and CDR2 YFSETQ. DNA for the CDR3: TGCGCCAGCAGATCTAGCGGGATAGATGAGCAGTTCTTC. Protein: CASRSSGIDEQFF.

The V call is TRBV28, the J call TRBJ1-2; D is perhaps TRBD1 (5 bases). V lost 3 bases, J lost 4 bases, and 21 bases lay in between. The CDR3 covers 17 residues. Germline lookup yields CDR1 MDHEN and CDR2 SYDVKM. The CDR3 protein is CASSFDPRDWRFYGYTF. The DNA of the CDR3 is TGTGCCAGCAGTTTTGATCCCCGGGACTGGAGATTCTATGGCTACACCTTC.

The chain carries TRBV13 and TRBJ2-7, with D possibly called TRBD1 or TRBD2 (5 bases each). V lost 4 bases and J 0 bases, leaving 16 bases between the germline ends. CDR3 length equals 16 residues. Germline V CDR1 and CDR2: PRHDT, FYEKMQ (reference sequence). The DNA for the CDR3 is TGTGCCAGCAGCTCCCCCGGGACGGTCAACTCCTACGAGCAGTACTTC. Residues: CASSSPGTVNSYEQYF.

Regarding this clone: This sample includes further DNA sequences coding for the same CDR3. The chain is built from TRBV4-1 and TRBJ1-5; D call uncertain. This CDR3 region has 13 residues. Between the trimmed V and J ends, which lost 4 bases and 4 bases, there was a span of 8 bases. Germline CDR1 reads MGHRA; CDR2 reads YSYEKL. Written as DNA, the CDR3 is TGCGCCAGCAGCCCGAGGTTGAATCAGCCCCAGCATTTT. Translation: CASSPRLNQPQHF.

The V and J genes are TRBV5-6 and TRBJ1-2; 7 nucleotides line up with TRBD1. CDR3 length: 14 residues. V shed 4 bases, J shed 4 bases, and the junction held 7 bases outside the gene matches. Germline CDR1 is SGHDT and CDR2 is YYEEEE. The CDR3 DNA sequence: TGTGCCAGCAGCCCCACAGGGGAAGGCTATGGCTACACCTTC. Its translation: CASSPTGEGYGYTF.

The V and J genes are TRBV4-3 and TRBJ1-4; D is ambiguous. Germline V gene data show CDR1 as LGHNA and CDR2 as YSLEER. With 4 bases removed from V and 8 bases from J, the gap between germline ends came to 20 bases. The CDR3 runs to 16 residues. CDR3 sequence (DNA): TGCGCCAGCAGCCGCATCTTAGGGAGGGCCGAAGAAAAACTGTTTTTT. Translated, it gives CASSRILGRAEEKLFF.

Written as DNA, the CDR3 is TGTGCCAGCAGCTTAGAGGCAGGGGGCGTGTACGAGCAGTACTTC. Its protein is CASSLEAGGVYEQYF. This rearrangement joins TRBV7-6 to TRBJ2-7; 8 bases map to TRBD1. This CDR3 has 15 amino acids. V gave up 1 base and J gave up 4 bases; unmatched junction bases: 6. The germline CDR1 and CDR2 sequences are SGHVS and FNYEAQ.

The V and J genes are TRBV5-6 and TRBJ2-3, with D possibly matching TRBD1 (5 bases). V lost 0 bases and J 1 base, leaving 9 bases between the germline ends. The CDR3 extends over 15 amino acids. CDR1 is SGHDT and CDR2 is YYEEEE in the germline V gene. CDR3 coding DNA: TGTGCCAGCAGCTTGGCCATACAGGGCACAGATACGCAGTATTTT. This gives the protein CASSLAIQGTDTQYF.